Listed below are T cell receptor beta chains from one sample, sequenced in a study of blood T cell repertoires in COVID-19. The repertoire was sequenced with immunoSEQ multiplex PCR; TCRdb's copy has only in-frame clones and lacks some. The table records some 160,000 clones, 65% to 90% of them present only once. The sequencing input was peripheral blood. These receptors were taken from a human donor in a cohort sampled during active COVID-19. Both conserved end residues are part of each CDR3. A D gene is named only where the DNA matches it firmly. Clone size, where shown, is once, few, many, or a class for clones that have expanded.

V	size	D	J	CDR3	DNA
TRBV5-1	once	NA	TRBJ2-3	CASSLDGDTQYF	TGCGCCAGCAGCCTGGACGGAGATACGCAGTATTTT
TRBV3-1/TRBV3-2	NA	NA	TRBJ1-1	CASRLAGGTEAFF	TGTGCCAGCCGATTGGCAGGAGGGACTGAAGCTTTCTTT
TRBV10-1	NA	TRBD1	TRBJ2-7	CASSPGTGGSEQYF	TGCGCCAGCAGTCCCGGGACAGGGGGGAGCGAGCAGTACTTC
TRBV5-1	NA	TRBD2	TRBJ2-7	CASSLVGLAGNRKAERSYEQYF	TGCGCCAGCAGCTTGGTGGGACTAGCGGGAAATCGGAAAGCCGAAAGGTCCTACGAGCAGTACTTC
TRBV5-1	NA	NA	TRBJ2-1	CASSPPPPRHEQFF	TGCGCCAGCAGCCCACCCCCCCCTAGACATGAGCAGTTCTTC
TRBV10-3	once	NA	TRBJ2-2	CAISETGTGELFF	TGTGCCATCTCTGAAACGGGCACCGGGGAGCTGTTTTTT
TRBV6-6	NA	TRBD1	TRBJ2-7	CASGGQGRGSYEQYF	TGTGCCAGCGGGGGACAGGGGAGGGGCTCCTACGAGCAGTACTTC
TRBV4-1	NA	TRBD2	TRBJ2-1	CASSQVKGYSGGPNEQFF	TGCGCCAGCAGCCAAGTTAAAGGGTACTCGGGGGGGCCTAATGAGCAGTTCTTC
TRBV5-4	NA	TRBD1	TRBJ1-2	CASSSRDREVYGYTF	TGTGCCAGCAGCTCCCGGGACAGGGAGGTATATGGCTACACCTTC
TRBV27	NA	NA	TRBJ2-1	CASSLGGSSYNEQFF	TGTGCCAGCAGCCTTGGAGGGAGCTCCTACAATGAGCAGTTCTTC
TRBV19	NA	TRBD1	TRBJ1-1	CASRTQGVWNTEAFF	TGTGCCTCCCGTACACAGGGGGTGTGGAACACTGAAGCTTTCTTT
TRBV29-1	NA	TRBD2	TRBJ2-1	CSVEDGASGRVEQFF	TGCAGCGTTGAAGATGGGGCTAGCGGGAGAGTAGAGCAGTTCTTC
TRBV7-8	NA	NA	TRBJ2-1	CASSPRVSSYNEQFF	TGTGCCAGCAGCCCCCGCGTGAGCTCCTACAATGAGCAGTTCTTC
TRBV9	NA	TRBD1	TRBJ1-1	CASSVTPAGQGSEAFF	TGTGCCAGCAGCGTAACGCCAGCGGGACAGGGCTCTGAAGCTTTCTTT
TRBV18	NA	NA	TRBJ2-3	CASSPTLGGYSTDTQYF	TGTGCCAGCTCACCTACCTTAGGGGGATATAGCACAGATACGCAGTATTTT
TRBV4-3	NA	TRBD1	TRBJ1-1	CASSPYGQGNEAFF	TGCGCCAGCAGCCCCTATGGACAGGGCAATGAAGCTTTCTTT
TRBV2	NA	NA	TRBJ2-1	CASSAFIAYNEQFF	TGTGCCAGCAGTGCCTTTATAGCCTACAATGAGCAGTTCTTC
TRBV7-9	NA	NA	TRBJ1-3	CASSKQGASGNTIYF	TGTGCCAGCAGCAAACAAGGGGCCTCTGGAAACACCATATATTTT
TRBV6-5	NA	NA	TRBJ2-1	CASSYSGYSYNEQFF	TGTGCCAGCAGTTACTCGGGCTACTCCTACAATGAGCAGTTCTTC
TRBV15	few	NA	TRBJ2-1	CATSRDLAGDEQFF	TGTGCCACCAGCAGAGATCTAGCAGGCGATGAGCAGTTCTTC
TRBV29-1	NA	TRBD1	TRBJ2-7	CSVGGQGAQTYEQYF	TGCAGCGTTGGGGGACAGGGGGCGCAAACCTACGAGCAGTACTTC
TRBV7-2	NA	NA	TRBJ1-2	CASSPDISANYGYTF	TGTGCCAGCAGCCCAGACATCTCAGCTAACTATGGCTACACCTTC
TRBV28	NA	TRBD1	TRBJ2-7	CASGLDGRGYEQYF	TGTGCCAGCGGCTTGGATGGCAGGGGGTACGAGCAGTACTTC
TRBV9	NA	NA	TRBJ1-6	CASSGGGANSPLHF	TGTGCCAGCAGCGGGGGAGGGGCTAATTCACCCCTCCACTTT
TRBV7-9	NA	NA	TRBJ2-7	CASSHPPGHRIYEQYF	TGTGCCAGCAGCCATCCTCCGGGACATCGTATCTACGAGCAGTACTTC
TRBV6-5	NA	NA	TRBJ1-4	CASSYGQSNEKLFF	TGTGCCAGCAGTTACGGGCAGAGTAATGAAAAACTGTTTTTT
TRBV9	NA	NA	TRBJ1-2	CASSQDSYGYTF	TGTGCCAGCAGCCAGGACAGCTATGGCTACACCTTC
TRBV7-2	NA	TRBD1	TRBJ1-6	CASSGGTGYSSPLHF	TGTGCCAGCAGCGGAGGGACAGGGTATTCTTCACCCCTCCACTTT
TRBV28	NA	TRBD1	TRBJ1-1	CASTRQGGRTEAFF	TGTGCCAGCACCCGACAGGGGGGGCGAACTGAAGCTTTCTTT
TRBV5-5	NA	TRBD1	TRBJ1-2	CASSLGPGTGESDGYTF	TGTGCCAGCAGCTTGGGGCCCGGGACAGGGGAGTCTGATGGCTACACCTTC
TRBV5-1	NA	TRBD2	TRBJ2-5	CASSLTSGAQETQYF	TGCGCCAGCAGCCTAACTAGCGGGGCCCAAGAGACCCAGTACTTC
TRBV4-3	NA	NA	TRBJ2-1	CASSQVGSSLAHEQFF	TGCGCCAGCAGCCAAGTGGGGAGTTCCTTGGCACATGAGCAGTTCTTC
TRBV4-3	NA	NA	TRBJ1-2	CASSQDAPGRDGPYGYTF	TGCGCCAGCAGCCAAGATGCGCCCGGCAGGGATGGCCCTTATGGCTACACCTTC
TRBV9	few	NA	TRBJ2-7	CASSVGTGQFYEQYF	TGTGCCAGCAGCGTAGGGACCGGACAGTTCTACGAGCAGTACTTC
TRBV20-1	NA	TRBD2	TRBJ2-7	CSAERGEQYF	TGCAGTGCTGAGCGGGGCGAGCAGTACTTC
TRBV4-1	few	NA	TRBJ1-6	CASSQVSSRLSSYNSPLHF	TGCGCCAGCAGCCAAGTTTCCTCGAGGCTCAGCTCCTATAATTCACCCCTCCACTTT
TRBV29-1	NA	NA	TRBJ2-5	CSVESAVQETQYF	TGCAGCGTTGAATCAGCGGTGCAAGAGACCCAGTACTTC
TRBV5-5	NA	TRBD1	TRBJ2-7	CASSLRQGVSYEQYF	TGTGCCAGCAGCTTGCGGCAGGGGGTTTCCTACGAGCAGTACTTC
TRBV2	once	NA	TRBJ2-7	CASSEAVGGSSYEQYF	TGTGCCAGCAGTGAAGCGGTCGGGGGTAGCTCCTACGAGCAGTACTTC
TRBV6-5	NA	NA	TRBJ1-1	CASSYSRMGRNTEAFF	TGTGCCAGCAGTTACTCGAGGATGGGGAGAAACACTGAAGCTTTCTTT
TRBV9	NA	NA	TRBJ1-1	CASSVIQGTEAFF	TGTGCCAGCAGCGTAATCCAGGGCACTGAAGCTTTCTTT
TRBV4-1	NA	NA	TRBJ2-1	CASSPLASGDNEQFF	TGCGCCAGCAGCCCGCTCGCCAGCGGAGACAATGAGCAGTTCTTC
TRBV9	NA	NA	TRBJ2-7	CASSVFPKQYF	TGTGCCAGCAGCGTTTTCCCCAAGCAGTACTTC
TRBV16	NA	NA	TRBJ1-5	CASSPTGVSNQPQHF	TGTGCCAGCAGCCCTACGGGAGTTAGCAATCAGCCCCAGCATTTT
TRBV5-1	NA	NA	TRBJ1-4	CASRAGRGEKLFF	TGCGCCAGCAGGGCAGGGAGGGGCGAAAAACTGTTTTTT
TRBV4-3	once	NA	TRBJ2-5	CASSQAGGNPGETQYF	TGCGCCAGCAGCCAAGCAGGAGGGAATCCGGGGGAGACCCAGTACTTC
TRBV5-1	NA	NA	TRBJ2-7	CASSLEVSGTYEQYF	TGCGCCAGCAGCTTGGAGGTTAGCGGAACCTACGAGCAGTACTTC
TRBV12-3/TRBV12-4	NA	NA	TRBJ2-7	CASSRGSSYEQYF	TGTGCCAGCAGCCGGGGGAGCTCCTACGAGCAGTACTTC
TRBV7-2	many	NA	TRBJ1-2	CASSLNWGANYGYTF	TGTGCCAGCAGCTTAAACTGGGGAGCTAACTATGGCTACACCTTC
TRBV12-3/TRBV12-4	NA	TRBD2	TRBJ2-7	CASSLGGRWYF	TGTGCCAGCAGTTTGGGCGGGAGATGGTACTTC
TRBV13	NA	NA	TRBJ2-3	CASSLRQGGDTQYF	TGTGCCAGCAGCTTACGTCAGGGGGGCGATACGCAGTATTTT
TRBV4-3	once	TRBD1	TRBJ2-7	CASSQDPDRGREQYF	TGCGCCAGCAGCCAAGATCCCGACAGGGGGCGTGAGCAGTACTTC
TRBV5-4	few	TRBD2	TRBJ2-7	CASSLERGLAYEQYF	TGTGCCAGCAGCTTGGAGCGGGGTCTAGCCTACGAGCAGTACTTC